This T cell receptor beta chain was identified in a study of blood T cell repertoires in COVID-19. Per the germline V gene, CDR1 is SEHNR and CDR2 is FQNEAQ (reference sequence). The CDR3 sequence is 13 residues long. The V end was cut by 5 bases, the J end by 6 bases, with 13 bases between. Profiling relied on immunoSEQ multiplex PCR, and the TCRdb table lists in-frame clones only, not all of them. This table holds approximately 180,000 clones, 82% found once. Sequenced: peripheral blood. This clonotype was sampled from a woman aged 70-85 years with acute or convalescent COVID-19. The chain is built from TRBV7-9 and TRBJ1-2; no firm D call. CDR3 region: CASSAQNMNGYTF. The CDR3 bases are TGTGCCAGCAGCGCACAGAACATGAATGGCTACACCTTC.